Following are 27 T cell receptor beta chains from one sample sequenced in a study of T cells in Graves' hyperthyroidism and ophthalmopathy. Amplification targeted TCR beta CDR3 regions from RNA transcripts. Initially, a first-round RT-PCR of the TCR CDR3 employed the HTBI primer set. TCRdb itself ran the multiplex PCR reads through MiXCR, one entry per CDR3 protein. This sample has 300,000 to 400,000 distinct CDR3 sequences, with approximately 15% found just once. The source material was blood. These receptors came from a woman in her sixties with Graves' hyperthyroidism.

This clonotype came up many times. The J gene is TRBJ1-5, the V gene TRBV6-1; D remains unclear. From germline, CDR1 is MNHNS and CDR2 SASEGT. CDR3 length equals 13 residues. V lost 7 bases and J 8 bases, leaving 15 bases between the germline ends. The CDR3 DNA is TGTGCCAGCACCATAAACACGGAGGAGCCCCAGCATTTT. It encodes CASTINTEEPQHF.

This clonotype was counted many times. This chain's CDR3 is CASSLLNNEQFF. CDR3 sequence (DNA): TGCGCCAGCAGCTTGCTTAACAATGAGCAGTTCTTC. The chain employs TRBV5-1 and TRBJ2-1; D gene ambiguous. Per germline, CDR1 SGHRS and CDR2 YFSETQ. Deletions cut 1 base from V and 5 bases from J, with 4 bases between. CDR3 length equals 12 residues.

CDR3: CASSPGQVPETQYF. The CDR3 DNA reads TGCGCCAGCAGCCCTGGACAAGTTCCGGAGACCCAGTACTTC. The V call is TRBV5-1, the J call TRBJ2-5; tentatively, D is TRBD1 (5 bases). There are 14 residues in the CDR3. CDR1 and CDR2 from the germline V gene are SGHRS and YFSETQ. V lost 4 bases and J 5 bases, leaving 15 bases between the germline ends. Full variable domain (remainder filled in from reference TRBV5-1 and TRBJ2-5): KAGVTQTPRYLIKTRGQQVTLSCSPISGHRSVSWYQQTPGQGLQFLFEYFSETQRNKGNFPGRFSGRQFSNSRSEMNVSTLELGDSALYLCASSPGQVPETQYFGPGTRLLVL.

This clonotype was recorded many times. This sequence joins TRBV30 and TRBJ1-5; TRBD1 might be the D (5 bases). CDR3 length: 16 amino acids. The V gene lost 0 bases and the J gene lost 1 base, with 13 bases spanning the gap. Per the germline V gene, CDR1 is GTSNPN and CDR2 is SVGIG (reference sequence). CDR3 sequence: CAWSVSGAVSNQPQHF. The CDR3 coding sequence is TGTGCCTGGAGTGTCTCTGGGGCGGTGAGCAATCAGCCCCAGCATTTT. The full variable domain, in which reference TRBV30 and TRBJ1-5 provide the parts outside the CDR3, is SQTIHQWPATLVQPVGSPLSLECTVEGTSNPNLYWYRQAAGRGLQLLFYSVGIGQISSEVPQNLSASRPQDRQFILSSKKLLLSDSGFYLCAWSVSGAVSNQPQHFGDGTRLSIL.

This clonotype came up many times. The chain is built from TRBV5-1 and TRBJ2-5; 10 nucleotides align to TRBD2. After removal of 4 bases from V and 5 bases from J, the junction contained 8 bases not matched to a gene. The CDR3 loop spans 15 amino acids. CDR1 SGHRS and CDR2 YFSETQ come from the germline V gene. The CDR3 DNA follows: TGCGCCAGCAGCCGTCAAACTAGCGGGATTGAGACCCAGTACTTC. This encodes CASSRQTSGIETQYF.

The genes are TRBV12-3 or TRBV12-4 and TRBJ2-5; 11 positions agree with TRBD2. The ends lost 2 bases at V and 7 bases at J; junction bases unmatched: 0. This CDR3 is 13 amino acids long. The CDR3 DNA sequence: TGTGCCAGCAGTTTACTAGCGGGGGGGACCCAGTACTTC. This gives the protein CASSLLAGGTQYF.

The sample holds many counts of this clonotype. This chain's CDR3 is CASSIGHNEQFF. CDR3 coding DNA: TGCGCCAGCAGCATAGGACACAATGAGCAGTTCTTC. J is TRBJ2-1 and V is TRBV5-1; no clear D gene. The CDR3 runs 12 residues. The V end lost 4 bases, the J end lost 5 bases, and 7 bases lay between the germline ends. Germline V lookup: CDR1 SGHRS, CDR2 YFSETQ.

This clonotype showed up many times. This chain joins TRBV28 and TRBJ1-4; no reliable D call. CDR3 size: 14 residues. Germline V gene data show CDR1 as MDHEN and CDR2 as SYDVKM. Trimming removed 6 bases at V and 7 bases at J, with 15 bases between. Here the CDR3 reads CASRRTPLGEKLFF. As DNA, the CDR3 is TGTGCCAGCAGAAGGACCCCCTTGGGTGAAAAACTGTTTTTT.

This clonotype was observed many times. The gene calls are TRBV18 and TRBJ2-7; D is perhaps TRBD2 (6 bases). Germline CDR1 reads KGHSH; CDR2 reads LQKENI. The V end lost 0 bases, the J end lost 3 bases, and 9 bases lay between the germline ends. The CDR3 consists of 14 residues. The CDR3 region is CASSPPEGGYEQYF. The CDR3 DNA is TGTGCCAGCTCACCACCCGAGGGAGGCTACGAGCAGTACTTC.

This clonotype was seen many times. The V call is TRBV5-5, the J call TRBJ1-5; TRBD1 agrees at 8 bases. In germline, CDR1 is SGHKS, CDR2 YYEKEE (reference sequence). V was pared by 4 bases and J by 6 bases, with 15 bases of the junction left unmatched. The length of the CDR3 is 17 residues. CDR3 DNA: TGTGCCAGCAGCGGAGGACAGGGACCATCCCGGGGTCAGCCCCAGCATTTT. Translating gives CASSGGQGPSRGQPQHF.

This clonotype has ten or more counts. The rearrangement links TRBV29-1 to TRBJ2-3; D remains unclear. The V and J ends lost 6 bases and 4 bases respectively, with 14 bases between them. The CDR3 has 13 residues. The V gene's germline CDR1 is SQVTM and CDR2 ANQGSEA. The CDR3 DNA reads as TGCAGCGTGACTGTCGCAGGATCAGATACGCAGTATTTT. This gives the protein CSVTVAGSDTQYF.

This clonotype was observed at least ten times. The rearrangement joins TRBV28 to TRBJ2-2; 7 positions match TRBD2. Germline values: CDR1 MDHEN, CDR2 SYDVKM. CDR3 size: 14 residues. V shed 10 bases and J 6 bases; nucleotides not matched to a gene: 11. The CDR3: CAISGTNEAGELFF. The CDR3 DNA reads TGTGCCATATCCGGGACTAACGAAGCCGGGGAGCTGTTTTTT.

This chain connects TRBV10-3 to TRBJ1-6; the D gene is possibly TRBD1 (5 bases). CDR1 ENHRY and CDR2 SYGVKD come from the germline V gene. The V end lost 10 bases, the J end lost 7 bases, and 14 bases lay between the germline ends. CDR3 size: 13 residues. Written as DNA, the CDR3 is TGTGCCACCCGGGGCCCCGGGAATTCACCCCTCCACTTT. Translated: CATRGPGNSPLHF.

At least ten counts were recorded for this clonotype. This chain links TRBV20-1 with TRBJ2-7, with D maybe TRBD2 (7 bases). The CDR3 spans 13 residues. Trimming took 3 bases from V and 4 from J, leaving 13 bases between them. Germline CDR1 DFQATT, CDR2 SNEGSKA (reference sequence). The DNA for the CDR3 is TGCAGTGCTAGGGGGGGAGGGGGGTACGAGCAGTACTTC. Translation gives CSARGGGGYEQYF.

At least ten counts were recorded for this clonotype. In DNA, the CDR3 is TGTGCCTGGAGTGGCCGTCCAGGTAGTAATGAGCAGTACTTC. Translating gives CAWSGRPGSNEQYF. This sequence joins TRBV30 and TRBJ2-7, with D unresolved. Trimming removed 1 base at V and 7 bases at J, with 17 bases between. The CDR3 has 14 amino acids. Germline CDR1 and CDR2: GTSNPN and SVGIG (reference sequence).

There are many counts of this clonotype. This sequence joins TRBV7-9 and TRBJ2-5; the D is unclear. The CDR3 runs to 14 residues. Germline assignment: CDR1 SEHNR and CDR2 FQNEAQ (reference sequence). Trimming stripped 0 bases from V and 5 bases from J, with 10 bases between. The CDR3 DNA sequence: TGTGCCAGCAGCTTAGCCCGGGTGGGGGAGACCCAGTACTTC. It is translated as CASSLARVGETQYF.

The V gene is TRBV3-1, the J gene TRBJ2-7, with 12 bases that match TRBD2. Germline CDR1 is LGHDT and CDR2 is YNNKEL (reference sequence). The CDR3 extends over 13 amino acids. V trimming: 10 bases; J trimming: 6 bases; junction bases outside the gene matches: 7. CDR3 in amino acids: CATETSGSREQYF. CDR3 sequence (DNA): TGTGCCACAGAGACTAGCGGGAGTCGCGAGCAGTACTTC.

Many counts were recorded for this clonotype. This chain links TRBV11-2 with TRBJ2-2; 8 nucleotides match TRBD1. The CDR3 extends over 14 amino acids. V trimming: 2 bases; J trimming: 7 bases; junction bases outside the gene matches: 3. CDR1 and CDR2 (germline): SGHAT, FQNNGV. The CDR3 DNA reads TGTGCCAGCAGCTTATTCACAGGGGGCGGGGAGCTGTTTTTT. It yields the protein CASSLFTGGGELFF.

This clonotype was picked up a small number of times. The chain joins TRBV12-3 or TRBV12-4 to TRBJ2-5; 8 bases are a match to TRBD2. The V and J ends lost 6 bases and 6 bases, in that order; junction bases with no gene match: 9. There are 14 residues in the CDR3. The CDR3 nucleotides are TGTGCCAGCAGCCCGGGGGTAGCGGGACAGACCCAGTACTTC. It specifies CASSPGVAGQTQYF.

This clonotype was seen ten or more times. The V and J genes are TRBV12-3 or TRBV12-4 and TRBJ2-1; D tentatively reads TRBD1 or TRBD2 (5 bases each). Trimming stripped 0 bases from V and 2 bases from J, with 8 bases between. The CDR3 is 15 residues long. The CDR3, as DNA: TGTGCCAGCAGTTTAGCGGGACGAACCTACAATGAGCAGTTCTTC. This gives the protein CASSLAGRTYNEQFF.

This clonotype was seen ten or more times. CDR3 sequence (DNA): TGTGCCTGGAGTCCTAGCGGGAGTGTGGATACGCAGTATTTT. Protein: CAWSPSGSVDTQYF. The chain combines TRBV30 with TRBJ2-3; 10 bases map to TRBD2. The CDR3 runs 14 residues. Germline lookup yields CDR1 GTSNPN and CDR2 SVGIG (reference sequence). V shed 2 bases, J shed 6 bases, and the junction held 5 bases outside the gene matches.

This clonotype showed up many times. The chain uses TRBV29-1 and TRBJ2-7; 11 nucleotides agree with TRBD1. The length of the CDR3 is 13 residues. From germline, CDR1 is SQVTM and CDR2 ANQGSEA. Trimming removed 3 bases from V and 6 bases from J; junction bases left unmatched: 4. In DNA form, the CDR3 reads TGCAGCGTTGAGGGACAGGGGGGCCGCGAGCAGTACTTC. It translates to CSVEGQGGREQYF.

This chain links TRBV9 with TRBJ1-6, with 8 nucleotides matching TRBD1. Trimming removed 0 bases from V and 11 bases from J; junction bases left unmatched: 4. Per germline, CDR1 SGDLS and CDR2 YYNGEE. The CDR3 has 14 residues. The CDR3 here is CASSVGQGAAPLHF. In DNA form, the CDR3 reads TGTGCCAGCAGCGTAGGGCAGGGGGCTGCACCCCTCCACTTT. The full variable domain, with the rest looked up from reference TRBV9 and TRBJ1-6, is DSGVTQTPKHLITATGQRVTLRCSPRSGDLSVYWYQQSLDQGLQFLIQYYNGEERAKGNILERFSAQQFPDLHSELNLSSLELGDSALYFCASSVGQGAAPLHFGNGTRLTVT.

This clonotype was picked up many times. The chain recombines TRBV5-1 with TRBJ2-7; TRBD1 aligns across 8 bases. The junction had 6 bases not matched to a gene; V was cut back by 2 bases and J by 2 bases. Germline-derived CDR1 and CDR2 are SGHRS and YFSETQ. The CDR3 is made up of 15 amino acids. The CDR3 DNA reads TGCGCCAGCAGCTTTACGGGACAGGAGACCTACGAGCAGTACTTC. Its translation is CASSFTGQETYEQYF.

This clonotype was counted ten times or more. The V and J genes are TRBV20-1 and TRBJ2-1; D assignment may be TRBD1 or TRBD2 (5 bases each). V was trimmed by 6 bases and J by 4 bases, leaving 19 bases between them. Germline CDR1 and CDR2: DFQATT and SNEGSKA (reference sequence). The CDR3 runs to 15 residues. For the CDR3, the DNA is TGCAGTGCCCTGGGGCGGGCCGGTGGTTACAATGAGCAGTTCTTC. This sequence encodes CSALGRAGGYNEQFF.

This clonotype was observed a handful of times. This sequence joins TRBV5-1 and TRBJ2-1, with 7 bases lining up with TRBD2. The germline V gene encodes CDR1 SGHRS and CDR2 YFSETQ. Trimming removed 1 base from V and 1 base from J; junction bases left unmatched: 5. This CDR3 spans 16 amino acids. Here the CDR3 DNA reads TGCGCCAGCAGCTTGAGAGGGCGGGAGTCCTACAATGAGCAGTTCTTC. This codes for CASSLRGRESYNEQFF.

The genes are TRBV4-1 and TRBJ2-2; weak D call: TRBD1 (5 bases). The germline CDR1 and CDR2 sequences are MGHRA and YSYEKL. Trimming left V 4 bases short and J 0 bases short, with 18 bases between. The CDR3 sequence is 18 residues long. In nucleotides, the CDR3 is TGCGCCAGCAGCCCGACCTGGGGCTCACCCGCGAACACCGGGGAGCTGTTTTTT. Its protein product is CASSPTWGSPANTGELFF.